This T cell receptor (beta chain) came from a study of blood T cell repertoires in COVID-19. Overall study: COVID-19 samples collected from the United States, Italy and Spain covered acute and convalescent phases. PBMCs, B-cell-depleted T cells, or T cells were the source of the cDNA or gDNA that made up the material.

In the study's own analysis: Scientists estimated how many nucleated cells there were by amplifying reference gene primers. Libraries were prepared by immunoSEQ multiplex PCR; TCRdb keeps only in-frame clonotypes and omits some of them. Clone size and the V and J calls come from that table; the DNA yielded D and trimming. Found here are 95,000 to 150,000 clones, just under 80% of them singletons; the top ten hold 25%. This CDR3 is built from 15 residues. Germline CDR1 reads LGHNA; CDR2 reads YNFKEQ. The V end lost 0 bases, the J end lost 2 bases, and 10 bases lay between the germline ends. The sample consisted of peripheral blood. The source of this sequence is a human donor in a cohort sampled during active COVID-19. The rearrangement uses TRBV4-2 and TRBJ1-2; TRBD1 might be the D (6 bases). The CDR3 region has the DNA TGTGCCAGCAGCCAAGAAGCGGACAGCAACTATGGCTACACCTTC. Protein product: CASSQEADSNYGYTF.